The source of this TCR beta chain is a study of blood T cells in healthy people across ages. In its sample, this clonotype was seen a few times. Its antigen remains unidentified. Study-wide results and limits: Underestimates were what the diversity estimates from one million T cells were considered to be.

Combining a sample-barcoded 5' primer with a J-beta primer mix, a second PCR ran for roughly 6 to 12 cycles. A tag from a template-switch adaptor with 12 random nucleotides marked each cDNA molecule. Individual samples furnished no less than 2.5 million CDR3-containing paired-end reads apiece. Each CDR3 protein gets one entry after TCRdb re-called the 5' RACE reads with MiXCR. The sample has around 1.5 million distinct CDR3 sequences; about 35% are singletons. CDR3 length equals 14 residues. V was pared by 4 bases and J by 5 bases, with 5 bases of the junction left unmatched. Each sample had at least 6.5 million PBMCs isolated.

The chain employs TRBV12-3 or TRBV12-4 and TRBJ1-1; 9 bases map to TRBD1. The source of this sequence is a woman younger than 45 in good health. The sample comprised blood. The CDR3 bases are TGTGCCAGCAGTTATGGACAGGGGTGGACTGAAGCTTTCTTT. Translating it yields CASSYGQGWTEAFF.